Below, 16 T cell receptor beta chains from the same sample are listed, as sequenced in a study of cytomegalovirus exposure and HLA in healthy donors. Sequencing was performed with immunoSEQ multiplex PCR; in TCRdb, only in-frame clones are kept and a portion is missing. The sample yields under 250,000 clones, 80% to 85% seen once. Input material: PBMCs. These receptors were taken from a woman between 25 and 40 years old in good health and CMV-seronegative.

The J gene is TRBJ1-2, the V gene TRBV6-1; 10 bases are shared with TRBD1. CDR3 length: 13 amino acids. The V and J ends lost 5 bases and 7 bases, in that order; junction bases with no gene match: 4. Germline assignment: CDR1 MNHNS and CDR2 SASEGT. The CDR3 reads CASSPRTGGGYTF. As DNA, the CDR3 is TGTGCCAGCAGTCCACGGACAGGGGGTGGCTACACCTTC.

The rearrangement joins TRBV30 to TRBJ1-2, with D perhaps matching TRBD1 (5 bases). This CDR3 spans 13 amino acids. Germline V gene lookup returns CDR1 GTSNPN and CDR2 SVGIG (reference sequence). V was pared by 3 bases and J by 1 base, with 9 bases between. The CDR3 sequence: CAWRQGINYGYTF. The CDR3 DNA is TGTGCCTGGAGGCAGGGTATTAACTATGGCTACACCTTC.

The V and J genes are TRBV19 and TRBJ2-2; possible D gene TRBD2, 7 bases. From germline, CDR1 is LNHDA and CDR2 SQIVND (reference sequence). The CDR3 loop spans 15 amino acids. V was shortened by 4 bases and J by 4 bases, with 13 bases between the two germline ends. The DNA for the CDR3 is TGTGCCAGTAGTACTACGGGGGGCACCACCGGGGAGCTGTTTTTT. Residues: CASSTTGGTTGELFF.

Remarks on this clone: This sample includes further DNA sequences coding for the same CDR3. The V gene is TRBV15, the J gene TRBJ2-1; 11 bases are a match to TRBD2. Germline CDR1 reads LNHNV; CDR2 reads YYDKDF (reference sequence). With 5 bases clipped from V and 3 bases from J, the junction kept 3 bases outside the gene matches. The CDR3 loop spans 15 amino acids. CDR3 bases: TGTGCCACCAGCGGGGGGACTAGCGGCTACAATGAGCAGTTCTTC. Amino acid sequence: CATSGGTSGYNEQFF. The variable domain in full, with the rest retrieved from reference TRBV15 and TRBJ2-1, is DAMVIQNPRYQVTQFGKPVTLSCSQTLNHNVMYWYQQKSSQAPKLLFHYYDKDFNNEADTPDNFQSRRPNTSFCFLDIRSPGLGDTAMYLCATSGGTSGYNEQFFGPGTRLTVL.

Only a few counts were recorded for this clone. This chain links TRBV7-7 with TRBJ1-6, with D possibly TRBD1 on 6 matching bases. Germline loops: CDR1 SSHAT, CDR2 FNYEAQ (reference sequence). The CDR3 has 13 residues. Trimming shortened V by 6 bases and J by 8 bases, and 11 bases separated the two germline ends. For the CDR3, the DNA is TGTGCCAGCAGAAAAAACAGGGATTCACCCCTCCACTTT. It yields the protein CASRKNRDSPLHF.

This rearrangement joins TRBV5-1 to TRBJ1-3; possibly TRBD1 for D (5 bases). V was cut by 0 bases and J by 4 bases, with 14 bases left in between. The CDR3 contains 16 residues. Germline lookup yields CDR1 SGHRS and CDR2 YFSETQ. This chain's CDR3 is CASSLAGSQVGNTIYF. As DNA, the CDR3 is TGCGCCAGCAGCTTGGCCGGGTCACAGGTCGGAAACACCATATATTTT. The full variable domain, rest sourced from reference TRBV5-1 and TRBJ1-3, is KAGVTQTPRYLIKTRGQQVTLSCSPISGHRSVSWYQQTPGQGLQFLFEYFSETQRNKGNFPGRFSGRQFSNSRSEMNVSTLELGDSALYLCASSLAGSQVGNTIYFGEGSWLTVV.

The chain joins TRBV19 to TRBJ1-5; 7 bases line up with TRBD1. The CDR3 covers 13 residues. CDR1 is LNHDA, CDR2 SQIVND, per germline (reference sequence). With 6 bases clipped from V and 10 bases from J, the junction kept 9 bases outside the gene matches. The CDR3 here is CASRRQGEEPQHF. The CDR3 nucleotides are TGTGCCAGTAGGAGACAGGGTGAGGAACCCCAGCATTTT. Variable domain in full (rest from reference TRBV19 and TRBJ1-5): DGGITQSPKYLFRKEGQNVTLSCEQNLNHDAMYWYRQDPGQGLRLIYYSQIVNDFQKGDIAEGYSVSREKKESFPLTVTSAQKNPTAFYLCASRRQGEEPQHFGDGTRLSIL.

J is TRBJ2-2 and V is TRBV30; 9 nucleotides align to TRBD1. The V and J ends lost 7 bases and 4 bases, in that order; junction bases with no gene match: 10. CDR3 length: 15 amino acids. Germline CDR1 reads GTSNPN; CDR2 reads SVGIG (reference sequence). The CDR3 coding sequence is TGTGCCTCCCGGGGACAGGGTGAAGTCACCGGGGAGCTGTTTTTT. This encodes CASRGQGEVTGELFF.

This clone has a handful of counts. The rearrangement joins TRBV5-8 to TRBJ2-3; 14 bases agree with TRBD2. CDR3 length: 15 residues. Losses at the gene ends were 5 bases for V and 1 base for J; bases not matched to a gene: 0. From germline, CDR1 is SGHTS and CDR2 YDEGEE. The CDR3 sequence is CASRTSGGGTDTQYF. The CDR3 nucleotides read TGTGCCAGCAGGACTAGCGGGGGGGGCACAGATACGCAGTATTTT.

The chain employs TRBV5-1 and TRBJ2-1, with D uncertain. Trimming took 0 bases from V and 5 from J, leaving 3 bases between them. The CDR3 extends over 12 amino acids. CDR1 and CDR2 from the germline V gene are SGHRS and YFSETQ. The CDR3, as DNA: TGCGCCAGCAGCTTGGCGGACAATGAGCAGTTCTTC. Protein: CASSLADNEQFF. Combining the CDR3 with reference TRBV5-1 and TRBJ2-1 gives the whole variable domain KAGVTQTPRYLIKTRGQQVTLSCSPISGHRSVSWYQQTPGQGLQFLFEYFSETQRNKGNFPGRFSGRQFSNSRSEMNVSTLELGDSALYLCASSLADNEQFFGPGTRLTVL.

V and J are TRBV12-5 and TRBJ2-1; D remains unclear. The germline gives CDR1 LGHNT, CDR2 FRNRAP. V shed 2 bases and J shed 0 bases, with 17 bases lying between them. The CDR3 totals 18 residues. The DNA for the CDR3 is TGTGCTAGTGGTTTGCCCTACATGACTGCGAGCTCCTACAATGAGCAGTTCTTC. Residues: CASGLPYMTASSYNEQFF.

V usage is TRBV7-8 and J usage is TRBJ2-7; no clear D gene. Trimming left V 0 bases short and J 6 bases short, with 6 bases between. Looked up from germline, CDR1 is SGHVS and CDR2 is FQNEAQ. The CDR3 totals 12 residues. The CDR3 loop is CASSLARGEQYF. The CDR3 DNA sequence: TGTGCCAGCAGCTTAGCGCGTGGCGAGCAGTACTTC.

The chain joins TRBV5-1 to TRBJ1-1; 9 nucleotides align to TRBD1. V dropped 0 bases and J dropped 4; count of bases not matched to a gene: 10. Germline V gene sequence: CDR1 SGHRS, CDR2 YFSETQ. The CDR3 contains 17 residues. The CDR3 bases are TGCGCCAGCAGCTTGGGGTTGACAGGGGGTAGGTTCACTGAAGCTTTCTTT. The encoded protein is CASSLGLTGGRFTEAFF. Full variable domain (rest looked up from reference TRBV5-1 and TRBJ1-1): KAGVTQTPRYLIKTRGQQVTLSCSPISGHRSVSWYQQTPGQGLQFLFEYFSETQRNKGNFPGRFSGRQFSNSRSEMNVSTLELGDSALYLCASSLGLTGGRFTEAFFGQGTRLTVV.

The chain is built from TRBV6-6 and TRBJ2-2, with TRBD2 as a possible D gene (5 bases). V lost 0 bases and J 3 bases, leaving 8 bases between the germline ends. The CDR3 covers 15 residues. Germline lookup yields CDR1 MNHNY and CDR2 SVGAGI (reference sequence). CDR3: CASSYSRAYTGELFF. CDR3 bases: TGTGCCAGCAGTTACTCGAGGGCTTACACCGGGGAGCTGTTTTTT.

The chain couples TRBV27 to TRBJ2-7, with 10 positions matching TRBD1. The V gene end was trimmed by 4 bases and the J gene end by 5 bases; junction bases not matched to a gene: 2. This CDR3 is 13 amino acids long. Germline CDR1 reads MNHEY; CDR2 reads SMNVEV (reference sequence). CDR3 amino acids: CASSWGQGNEQYF. The CDR3 coding sequence is TGTGCCAGCAGTTGGGGACAGGGGAACGAGCAGTACTTC.

V and J are TRBV11-3 and TRBJ1-1, with a possible D match to TRBD1 (5 bases). V gave up 5 bases and J gave up 4 bases, with 11 bases separating them. The CDR3 has 13 amino acids. Germline V gene lookup returns CDR1 SGHNT and CDR2 YENEEA. CDR3 coding DNA: TGTGCCAGCAGCCCCCGGGGGGGCACTGAAGCTTTCTTT. Translation gives CASSPRGGTEAFF.